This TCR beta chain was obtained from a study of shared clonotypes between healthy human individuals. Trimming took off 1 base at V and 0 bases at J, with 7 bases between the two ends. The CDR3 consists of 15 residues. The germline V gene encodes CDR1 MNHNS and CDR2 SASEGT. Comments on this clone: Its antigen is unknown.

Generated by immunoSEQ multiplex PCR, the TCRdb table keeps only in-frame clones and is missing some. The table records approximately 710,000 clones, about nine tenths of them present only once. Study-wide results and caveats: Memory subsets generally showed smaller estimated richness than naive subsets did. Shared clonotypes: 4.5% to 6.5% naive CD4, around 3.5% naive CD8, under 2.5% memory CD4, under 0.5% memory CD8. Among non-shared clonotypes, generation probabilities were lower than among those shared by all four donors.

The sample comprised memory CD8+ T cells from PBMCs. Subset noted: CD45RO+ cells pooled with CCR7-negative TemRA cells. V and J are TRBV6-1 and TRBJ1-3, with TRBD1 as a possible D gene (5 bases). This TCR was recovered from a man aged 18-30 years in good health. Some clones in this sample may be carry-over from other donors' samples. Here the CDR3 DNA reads TGTGCCAGCAGTGAAGACGACAGCTCTGGAAACACCATATATTTT. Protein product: CASSEDDSSGNTIYF.